What follows is one TCR beta chain and its context. Its specificity is unknown. These data belong to a study of T cell responses to AZD1222 COVID-19 vaccine. Study observations and caveats: Most donors were white British and more were female, and clonal diversity was possibly underestimated. Targets within unmutated variant regions were reportedly found for nearly half of spike-specific TCRs. No repertoire was sampled before or during the peak T cell response, only after it. Researchers report vaccine-associated CD4 TCRs spanning spike, with dominance at 160-218 and 743-854.

Repertoires were generated with immunoSEQ multiplex PCR, while TCRdb's copy carries only in-frame clones and drops some. The sample yields approximately 190,000 clones, approximately 87% seen once. V lost 4 bases and J 1 base, leaving 16 bases between the germline ends. Germline V gene data show CDR1 as SGHTA and CDR2 as FQGNSA. The CDR3 has 16 residues. The origin of this receptor is an adult in good health. The J gene is TRBJ1-1, the V gene TRBV7-2, with D hard to call. The material was peripheral blood, obtained on day 0 of MenACWY control vaccination. CDR3 protein: CASSWRPKSPNTEAFF. In DNA, the CDR3 is TGTGCCAGCAGCTGGCGGCCAAAGTCCCCGAACACTGAAGCTTTCTTT.